Each of the 16 T cell receptor beta chains below was sequenced from the same sample in a study of cytomegalovirus exposure and HLA in healthy donors. The PCR used 60 Vbeta and 13 Jbeta primers. Assay used: immunoSEQ multiplex PCR; TCRdb lists only in-frame clones, some missing. The profile covers more than 150,000 clones, with approximately 81% appearing a single time and under 0.4% taken by the ten largest. The sequenced sample consisted of PBMCs. The receptors come from a boy aged 2 to 10 in good health and CMV-seronegative.

The chain uses TRBV7-9 and TRBJ2-7, with TRBD2 identical over 10 bases. Germline CDR1 is SEHNR and CDR2 is FQNEAQ (reference sequence). This CDR3 comprises 15 residues. With V trimmed by 1 base and J by 6 bases, 6 bases remained unmatched. The chain's CDR3 is CASSLVSSGSSEQYF. CDR3 in DNA: TGTGCCAGCAGCTTAGTCTCTAGCGGGAGTTCCGAGCAGTACTTC.

The chain employs TRBV19 and TRBJ2-5, with D maybe TRBD2 (5 bases). The CDR3 length is 16 residues. The V end lost 6 bases, the J end lost 1 base, and 18 bases lay between the germline ends. Germline values: CDR1 LNHDA, CDR2 SQIVND (reference sequence). Here the CDR3 reads CASRTGGPDSQETQYF. CDR3 nucleotide sequence: TGTGCCAGTAGGACCGGCGGACCGGACTCCCAAGAGACCCAGTACTTC.

Concerning this clone: One end of the junction does not line up with germline, which may come from a read error. The chain has TRBV18 and TRBJ2-5, with TRBD1 matching 8 bases. This CDR3 comprises 14 residues. Germline V CDR1 and CDR2: KGHSH, LQKENI. Here the CDR3 reads CASSLDRGQETQYF. The CDR3 DNA reads TGTGCCAGTTCACTCGACAGGGGCCAAGAGACCCAGTACTTC.

The V and J genes are TRBV7-8 and TRBJ2-7; weak D call: TRBD2 (5 bases). The CDR3 has 16 residues. CDR1 is SGHVS and CDR2 is FQNEAQ in the germline V gene. V gave up 1 base and J gave up 0 bases, with 13 bases separating them. DNA of the CDR3: TGTGCCAGCAGCTTAGTCCGGAGGACTTCCTCCTACGAGCAGTACTTC. Protein product: CASSLVRRTSSYEQYF.

The V gene is TRBV5-6, the J gene TRBJ1-2; 7 nucleotides agree with TRBD1. This CDR3 is 15 amino acids long. V gave up 0 bases and J gave up 11 bases; unmatched junction bases: 13. Germline values: CDR1 SGHDT, CDR2 YYEEEE. The CDR3 loop is CASSLGTGVAREYTF. CDR3 DNA sequence: TGTGCCAGCAGCTTGGGTACAGGGGTCGCGAGGGAGTACACCTTC.

The CDR3 protein is CASSLARGAGLAGGYEQYF. CDR3 sequence (DNA): TGTGCCAGCAGCTTAGCAAGGGGGGCAGGACTAGCGGGAGGATACGAGCAGTACTTC. The chain employs TRBV7-9 and TRBJ2-7; 14 nucleotides align to TRBD2. The CDR3 extends over 19 amino acids. CDR1 and CDR2 from the germline V gene are SEHNR and FQNEAQ (reference sequence). The junction had 11 bases not matched to a gene; V was cut back by 0 bases and J by 4 bases.

The chain combines TRBV7-3 with TRBJ2-1; D not resolved. Looked up from germline, CDR1 is SGHTA and CDR2 is FQGTGA. The CDR3 extends over 13 amino acids. V lost 3 bases, J lost 2 bases, and 5 bases lay in between. The CDR3 DNA reads as TGTGCCAGCAGCTTTACGGCCTACAATGAGCAGTTCTTC. It yields the protein CASSFTAYNEQFF.

This chain uses TRBV5-1 with TRBJ2-7; tentatively, D is TRBD1 (6 bases). V lost 1 base and J 1 base, leaving 12 bases between the germline ends. CDR3 length equals 15 residues. From germline, CDR1 is SGHRS and CDR2 YFSETQ. The DNA for the CDR3 is TGCGCCAGCAGCTTGACAGGGACCCTTTCCTACGAGCAGTACTTC. This translates into CASSLTGTLSYEQYF.

This clone was observed once. The genes are TRBV5-1 and TRBJ1-1; perhaps TRBD1 as D (5 bases). This CDR3 has 14 residues. The germline V and J ends were trimmed by 4 bases and 4 bases, with 14 bases remaining between them. The V gene's germline CDR1 is SGHRS and CDR2 YFSETQ. CDR3 region: CASSPPGGGTEAFF. The CDR3 nucleotides read TGCGCCAGCAGCCCCCCGGGGGGGGGCACTGAAGCTTTCTTT.

V gene TRBV30 combines with J gene TRBJ1-1; D ambiguous. CDR3 length: 13 amino acids. Germline CDR1 is GTSNPN and CDR2 is SVGIG (reference sequence). With 0 bases removed from V and 5 bases from J, the gap between germline ends came to 10 bases. The CDR3 protein is CAWSVQLRTEAFF. For the CDR3, the DNA is TGTGCCTGGAGTGTACAGCTACGAACTGAAGCTTTCTTT.

This clone was observed once. The chain employs TRBV6-5 and TRBJ1-3; D possibly corresponds to TRBD1 (6 bases). V was cut by 5 bases and J by 3 bases, with 14 bases left in between. Germline assignment: CDR1 MNHEY and CDR2 SVGAGI. This CDR3 has 15 amino acids. CDR3 residues: CASSRLGASGNTIYF. The CDR3 bases are TGTGCCAGCAGTCGTCTGGGGGCAAGTGGAAACACCATATATTTT.

This sequence joins TRBV5-6 and TRBJ2-7, with D perhaps TRBD2 (5 bases). The CDR3 contains 12 residues. The V and J ends lost 2 bases and 2 bases respectively, with 5 bases between them. In germline, CDR1 is SGHDT, CDR2 YYEEEE. As DNA, the CDR3 is TGTGCCAGCAGCTTCGGGGCCTACGAGCAGTACTTC. Amino acid sequence: CASSFGAYEQYF.

V is TRBV12-5 and J is TRBJ2-7; tentatively, D is TRBD1 (6 bases). Germline V gene data show CDR1 as LGHNT and CDR2 as FRNRAP. This CDR3 comprises 17 residues. Trimming removed 0 bases from V and 0 bases from J, with 15 bases in between. DNA of the CDR3: TGTGCTAGTGGTTTGGTACCCGGGACACTCTTCTCCTACGAGCAGTACTTC. This encodes CASGLVPGTLFSYEQYF.

The gene calls are TRBV4-1 and TRBJ2-3; 7 bases fit TRBD2. Unmatched junction bases numbered 13, after V lost 0 bases and J lost 4 bases. The CDR3 is 18 residues long. Looked up from germline, CDR1 is MGHRA and CDR2 is YSYEKL. This CDR3 reads CASSQDTSRGRESDTQYF. CDR3 bases: TGCGCCAGCAGCCAAGATACTTCTCGAGGGAGGGAGTCAGATACGCAGTATTTT.

V gene TRBV25-1 combines with J gene TRBJ2-5, with 10 bases lining up with TRBD2. The length of the CDR3 is 13 residues. CDR1 is MGHDK, CDR2 SYGVNS, per germline. Losses at the gene ends were 4 bases for V and 4 bases for J; bases not matched to a gene: 0. CDR3 sequence (DNA): TGTGCCAGCAGTGTAGCGGGAGGAGAGACCCAGTACTTC. Translated, it gives CASSVAGGETQYF.

V gene TRBV10-3 combines with J gene TRBJ2-3; D unresolved. Trimming left V 6 bases short and J 0 bases short, with 13 bases between. The CDR3 covers 15 residues. Germline CDR1 ENHRY, CDR2 SYGVKD. The CDR3 coding sequence is TGTGCCATCAGCTTAACGGTGACTAGCACAGATACGCAGTATTTT. Translating it yields CAISLTVTSTDTQYF.